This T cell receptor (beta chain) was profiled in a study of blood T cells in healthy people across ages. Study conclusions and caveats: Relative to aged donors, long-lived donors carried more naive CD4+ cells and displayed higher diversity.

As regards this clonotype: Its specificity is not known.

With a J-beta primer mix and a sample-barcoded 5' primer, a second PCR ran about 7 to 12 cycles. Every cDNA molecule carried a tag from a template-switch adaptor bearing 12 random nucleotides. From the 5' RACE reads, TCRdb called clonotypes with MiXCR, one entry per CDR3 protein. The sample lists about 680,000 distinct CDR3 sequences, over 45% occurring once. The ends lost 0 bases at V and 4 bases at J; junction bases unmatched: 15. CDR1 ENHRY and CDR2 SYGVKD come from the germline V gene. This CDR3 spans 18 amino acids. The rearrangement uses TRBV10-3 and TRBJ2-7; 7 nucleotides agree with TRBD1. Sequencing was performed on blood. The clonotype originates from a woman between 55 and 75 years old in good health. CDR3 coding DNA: TGTGCCATCAGTGAGTCAGGGGGTGGGACAGTATTACGTTACGAGCAGTACTTC. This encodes CAISESGGGTVLRYEQYF.